This T cell receptor beta chain appears in the sequencing data of a study of blood T cells in healthy people across ages. Study results and caveats: TCR beta diversity per million T cells fell roughly linearly with age.

The CDR3 extends over 16 amino acids. Germline values: CDR1 SGHTA, CDR2 FQGNSA. V was pared by 4 bases and J by 0 bases, with 12 bases between. Worth noting for this clonotype: Its specificity is not known.

Through a sample-barcoded 5' primer and a J-beta primer mix, a second PCR was run for roughly 7 to 11 cycles. Each CDR3 protein gets one entry after TCRdb re-called the 5' RACE reads with MiXCR. The sample includes hundreds of thousands of distinct CDR3 sequences, 49% of them seen just once. At least 6 million PBMCs were isolated per sample. This receptor was taken from an older woman in good health. Input material: blood. The chain is built from TRBV7-2 and TRBJ1-4; D gene ambiguous. In DNA, the CDR3 is TGTGCCAGCAGCTCCTGGACGGCAGCAACTAATGAAAAACTGTTTTTT. Translation: CASSSWTAATNEKLFF.